The 30 T cell receptor beta chains given below trace back to one sample, sequenced in a study of graft-versus-host responses after intestinal transplantation. Only in-frame clones appear in the TCRdb table, and some are missing; sequencing was by immunoSEQ multiplex PCR. The sample records tens of thousands of clones, approximately 94% being singletons. No antigen has been identified for these receptors. Sequenced material: unstimulated CD8+ T cells sorted from spleen or lymph node cells, taken before intestinal transplant. Receptor source: a human donor who received an intestinal transplant.

V gene TRBV21-1 combines with J gene TRBJ2-1; the table's D gene call, TRBD2, was not cross checked with the DNA. TRBV21-1 constitutes a pseudogene. This CDR3 has 17 residues. CDR3 bases: TGTGCCAGCAGCAATTTTGCGGCGGGAGGGCCGAACAATGAGCAGTTCTTC. Its translation is CASSNFAAGGPNNEQFF.

The rearrangement uses TRBV19 and TRBJ1-2, with D possibly being TRBD1 (5 bases). CDR1 is LNHDA, CDR2 SQIVND, per germline (reference sequence). With 7 bases removed from V and 6 bases from J, the gap between germline ends came to 24 bases. CDR3 length equals 16 residues. CDR3 sequence: CASTTLGGGSVDGYTF. In DNA form, the CDR3 reads TGTGCCAGTACTACACTCGGGGGAGGGTCGGTCGATGGCTACACCTTC.

As concerns this clone: The germline gene is not matched at one end of the junction; a read error may be the cause. The rearrangement uses TRBV28 and TRBJ1-5, with 10 bases lining up with TRBD1. Germline CDR1 MDHEN, CDR2 SYDVKM. CDR3 length: 19 residues. CDR3 sequence (DNA): TGTGCCAGCAGTTTAAGGACAGGGGGAAGTTATGAAAGCAATCATCCCCAGCATTTT. Encoded protein: CASSLRTGGSYESNHPQHF.

The CDR3: CATVQEDRYPGELFF. As DNA, the CDR3 is TGTGCCACCGTGCAGGAGGACAGGTACCCCGGGGAGCTGTTTTTT. The rearrangement joins TRBV15 to TRBJ2-2; 7 positions agree with TRBD1. Germline lookup yields CDR1 LNHNV and CDR2 YYDKDF (reference sequence). This CDR3 comprises 15 residues. The trim removed 8 bases at V and 6 bases at J, leaving 12 bases unmatched.

This chain connects TRBV7-8 to TRBJ2-7, with TRBD1 matching over 9 bases. CDR1 SGHVS and CDR2 FQNEAQ come from the germline V gene. With 1 base clipped from V and 5 bases from J, the junction kept 9 bases outside the gene matches. The CDR3 loop spans 16 amino acids. CDR3 sequence reads: CASSLVFGQGSHEQYF. DNA of the CDR3: TGTGCCAGCAGCTTAGTCTTCGGACAGGGGTCCCACGAGCAGTACTTC.

The chain is built from TRBV6-6 and TRBJ1-5; no clear D gene. The germline V gene has CDR1 MNHNY and CDR2 SVGAGI (reference sequence). The CDR3 extends over 16 amino acids. V was pared by 0 bases and J by 0 bases, with 9 bases between. CDR3 region: CASSYSTRDSNQPQHF. The CDR3 coding sequence is TGTGCCAGCAGTTACTCGACCAGAGATAGCAATCAGCCCCAGCATTTT.

This chain links TRBV4-1 with TRBJ1-2; D gene unclear. Trimming took 1 base from V and 3 from J, leaving 21 bases between them. Germline values: CDR1 MGHRA, CDR2 YSYEKL. This CDR3 has 18 amino acids. This CDR3 is CASSQVGIGPVGYYGYTF. In nucleotides, the CDR3 is TGCGCCAGCAGCCAAGTAGGAATAGGGCCGGTTGGTTACTATGGCTACACCTTC.

The sample holds one count of this clone. The chain has TRBV18 and TRBJ2-5; weak D call: TRBD2 (6 bases). The J call may be faulty, since TRBJ2-7 better matches the DNA end. This CDR3 is built from 17 residues. Per the germline V gene, CDR1 is KGHSH and CDR2 is LQKENI. CDR3 residues: CASSLVMGRGSVYEQYF. The CDR3 coding sequence is TGTGCCAGCTCACTAGTTATGGGACGGGGGAGCGTATACGAGCAGTACTTC.

Concerning this clone: One end of the junction varies from germline; a read error may be responsible. This CDR3 is CGSEGGKGPLSYNEQFF. As DNA, the CDR3 is TGTGGCAGCGAGGGAGGCAAAGGTCCCCTCTCCTACAATGAGCAGTTCTTC. The chain has TRBV25-1 and TRBJ2-1, with a tentative D call TRBD2 (6 bases). Germline CDR1 reads MGHDK; CDR2 reads SYGVNS. The CDR3 sequence is 17 residues long.

The CDR3 DNA reads as TGTGCCAGCAGTTGGGGGACAGGGGGAATGACCGGGGAGCTGTTTTTT. Protein sequence: CASSWGTGGMTGELFF. The rearrangement joins TRBV28 to TRBJ2-2; 11 nucleotides match TRBD1. The V gene's germline CDR1 is MDHEN and CDR2 SYDVKM. V lost 4 bases to trimming and J lost 5 bases; unmatched junction nucleotides: 6. The CDR3 length is 16 residues. The variable domain in full, completed from reference TRBV28 and TRBJ2-2, reads DVKVTQSSRYLVKRTGEKVFLECVQDMDHENMFWYRQDPGLGLRLIYFSYDVKMKEKGDIPEGYSVSREKKERFSLILESASTNQTSMYLCASSWGTGGMTGELFFGEGSRLTVL.

CDR3 sequence: CASSLDGGTRYNEQFF. CDR3 DNA sequence: TGTGCCAGCAGCTTAGATGGCGGGACGCGGTACAATGAGCAGTTCTTC. The chain couples TRBV7-9 to TRBJ2-1; tentative D call: TRBD2 (6 bases). In germline, CDR1 is SEHNR, CDR2 FQNEAQ (reference sequence). The CDR3 covers 16 residues. V lost 1 base to trimming and J lost 4 bases, with 14 bases between them.

Points on this clone: The junction differs from germline at one of its ends, possibly a read error. The same CDR3 can be traced to other DNA sequences in this sample. The chain is built from TRBV9 and TRBJ2-3; TRBD1 matches 9 bases. This CDR3 is 16 amino acids long. Germline lookup yields CDR1 SGDLS and CDR2 YYNGEE. The CDR3 sequence is CASSAEDRGATDTQYF. The CDR3 DNA reads as TGTGCCAGCAGCGCCGAGGACAGGGGAGCAACAGATACACAGTATTTT. The whole variable domain, filled in from reference TRBV9 and TRBJ2-3, reads DSGVTQTPKHLITATGQRVTLRCSPRSGDLSVYWYQQSLDQGLQFLIQYYNGEERAKGNILERFSAQQFPDLHSELNLSSLELGDSALYFCASSAEDRGATDTQYFGPGTRLTVL.

The J gene is TRBJ2-1, the V gene TRBV5-4; TRBD2 aligns across 10 bases. CDR3 length: 14 residues. V gave up 3 bases and J gave up 7 bases; unmatched junction bases: 4. From germline, CDR1 is SGHNT and CDR2 YYREEE (reference sequence). Written as DNA, the CDR3 is TGTGCCAGCAGCTACAGCGGGAGGGTAAATGAGCAGTTCTTC. It translates to CASSYSGRVNEQFF.

V is TRBV14 and J is TRBJ2-4; TRBD2 aligns across 8 bases. The CDR3 extends over 16 amino acids. CDR1 and CDR2 from the germline V gene are SGHDN and FVKESK. The ends lost 4 bases at V and 3 bases at J; junction bases unmatched: 8. CDR3 in amino acids: CASSPGSGRGKNIQYF. The DNA for the CDR3 is TGTGCCAGCAGCCCCGGGAGCGGGAGAGGCAAAAACATTCAGTACTTC.

This chain uses TRBV29-1 with TRBJ2-1; D call uncertain. V was shortened by 7 bases and J by 4 bases, with 8 bases between the two germline ends. Germline V lookup: CDR1 SQVTM, CDR2 ANQGSEA. This CDR3 has 11 residues. DNA for the CDR3: TGCAGCGCTCCAATTTACAATGAGCAGTTCTTC. The encoded protein is CSAPIYNEQFF.

This sequence joins TRBV10-2 and TRBJ2-7; D possibly corresponds to TRBD1 (6 bases). CDR1 is WSHSY, CDR2 SAAADI, per germline. The CDR3 is made up of 14 amino acids. The ends were cut back, 3 bases at V and 2 bases at J, with 11 bases in the middle. Written as DNA, the CDR3 is TGCGCCAGCAGTGATGGGACATCCCCCTACGAGCAGTACTTC. Its protein is CASSDGTSPYEQYF.

The rearrangement uses TRBV29-1 and TRBJ2-1; 7 nucleotides line up with TRBD2. Trimming took 4 bases from V and 5 from J; bases not matched to a gene: 8. The germline V gene encodes CDR1 SQVTM and CDR2 ANQGSEA. This CDR3 comprises 14 residues. The CDR3 DNA reads TGCAGCGTTGGTGGCGGGAGATATGACAATGAGCAGTTCTTC. Amino acids: CSVGGGRYDNEQFF.

The V call is TRBV9, the J call TRBJ2-3; possibly TRBD1 for D (6 bases). Per germline, CDR1 SGDLS and CDR2 YYNGEE. Between the trimmed V and J ends, which lost 3 bases and 0 bases, there was a span of 11 bases. The CDR3 has 15 amino acids. CDR3 region: CASSASGVSTDTQYF. The DNA for the CDR3 is TGTGCCAGCAGCGCCTCAGGGGTGAGCACAGATACGCAGTATTTT. Drawing the rest from reference TRBV9 and TRBJ2-3, the complete variable domain is DSGVTQTPKHLITATGQRVTLRCSPRSGDLSVYWYQQSLDQGLQFLIQYYNGEERAKGNILERFSAQQFPDLHSELNLSSLELGDSALYFCASSASGVSTDTQYFGPGTRLTVL.

The V gene is TRBV6-1, the J gene TRBJ1-5; D is unresolved. Per germline, CDR1 MNHNS and CDR2 SASEGT. Deletions cut 2 bases from V and 3 bases from J, with 14 bases between. The length of the CDR3 is 16 residues. The CDR3 nucleotides are TGTGCCAGCAGTGAATACGGGGAGTCGGACAATCAGCCCCAGCATTTT. Amino acids: CASSEYGESDNQPQHF.

In DNA form, the CDR3 reads TGTGCCAGCAGTTTCGGACTAGCGGGAAATGAGCAGTTCTTC. As protein: CASSFGLAGNEQFF. This chain joins TRBV27 and TRBJ2-1; TRBD2 aligns across 12 bases. There are 14 residues in the CDR3. Trimming at V came to 3 bases and at J to 7 bases, leaving 1 base not matched to a gene. Looked up from germline, CDR1 is MNHEY and CDR2 is SMNVEV (reference sequence).

The rearrangement links TRBV5-1 to TRBJ1-4; 9 positions match TRBD1. V shed 3 bases and J 5 bases; nucleotides not matched to a gene: 8. Germline V gene sequence: CDR1 SGHRS, CDR2 YFSETQ. This CDR3 is 16 amino acids long. The CDR3 coding sequence is TGCGCCAGCAGCTCCTTTATGACAGGGGGAAATGAAAAACTGTTTTTT. This encodes CASSSFMTGGNEKLFF.

This chain connects TRBV10-2 to TRBJ2-1; maybe TRBD1 (6 bases). The CDR3 contains 14 residues. CDR1 and CDR2 (germline): WSHSY, SAAADI. Trimming cost V 2 bases and J 3 bases, with 8 bases left between them. CDR3 sequence: CASSEGRGYNEQFF. DNA for the CDR3: TGCGCCAGCAGTGAGGGCAGGGGCTACAATGAGCAGTTCTTC.

This chain uses TRBV7-9 with TRBJ2-4; maybe TRBD1 (6 bases). Germline CDR1 reads SEHNR; CDR2 reads FQNEAQ (reference sequence). Between the trimmed V and J ends, which lost 5 bases and 1 base, there was a span of 12 bases. This CDR3 is 15 amino acids long. The CDR3 DNA follows: TGTGCCAGCAGCGAAGCAGGGGTTGCCAAAAACATTCAGTACTTC. Its translation: CASSEAGVAKNIQYF.

The DNA of the CDR3 is TGTGCCAGCAGCTTAGGACAGGGTCAGCCCCAGCATTTT. As protein: CASSLGQGQPQHF. The chain couples TRBV7-7 to TRBJ1-5; TRBD1 agrees at 7 bases. This CDR3 is built from 13 residues. With V trimmed by 1 base and J by 6 bases, 0 bases remained unmatched. Germline V gene lookup returns CDR1 SSHAT and CDR2 FNYEAQ (reference sequence).

The chain employs TRBV7-2 and TRBJ2-1; 13 bases fit TRBD2. Germline V gene data show CDR1 as SGHTA and CDR2 as FQGNSA. This CDR3 is 14 amino acids long. Trimming cost V 3 bases and J 8 bases; bases outside gene matches: 1. The CDR3 region is CASSLGLAGYEQFF. CDR3 nucleotide sequence: TGTGCCAGCAGCTTGGGACTAGCGGGATATGAGCAGTTCTTC.

On this clone: The same CDR3 can be traced to other DNA sequences in this sample. The rearrangement uses TRBV27 and TRBJ2-7, with D possibly matching TRBD1 (6 bases). Trimming took off 0 bases at V and 1 base at J, with 7 bases between the two ends. The CDR3 covers 14 residues. Germline CDR1 is MNHEY and CDR2 is SMNVEV (reference sequence). The CDR3 DNA is TGTGCCAGCAGTTTATCAAGGGGGTCCTACGAGCAGTACTTC. Protein product: CASSLSRGSYEQYF.

J is TRBJ2-3 and V is TRBV27, with no clear D. Germline V CDR1 and CDR2: MNHEY, SMNVEV (reference sequence). The CDR3 is 17 amino acids. V was shortened by 2 bases and J by 0 bases, with 15 bases between the two germline ends. DNA of the CDR3: TGTGCCAGCAGTTTAGAGGCGGAAGGTTGGAGCACAGATACGCAGTATTTT. The encoded protein is CASSLEAEGWSTDTQYF.

This clone came up once. This sequence joins TRBV7-9 and TRBJ1-5; possibly TRBD1 for D (6 bases). CDR3 length: 13 amino acids. Germline V gives CDR1 SEHNR, CDR2 FQNEAQ (reference sequence). Trimming removed 10 bases at V and 7 bases at J, with 17 bases between. In nucleotides, the CDR3 is TGTGCCACTACAGAGGGGGGAGGACAGCCCCAGCATTTT. It yields the protein CATTEGGGQPQHF.

The rearrangement uses TRBV4-2 and TRBJ2-7; either TRBD1 or TRBD2 may supply D (5 bases each). V was shortened by 1 base and J by 4 bases, with 11 bases between the two germline ends. CDR1 is LGHNA and CDR2 is YNFKEQ in the germline V gene. This CDR3 has 14 amino acids. CDR3 sequence reads: CASSQGGPTYEQYF. CDR3 in DNA: TGTGCCAGCAGCCAAGGGGGACCTACTTACGAGCAGTACTTC.

V gene TRBV6-6 combines with J gene TRBJ2-1; 9 bases align to TRBD1. The germline V gene has CDR1 MNHNY and CDR2 SVGAGI (reference sequence). Trimming removed 6 bases from V and 11 bases from J; junction bases left unmatched: 11. There are 14 residues in the CDR3. CDR3 in DNA: TGTGCCAGCAGCTTACAGGGGGCAGTTTCACAGCAGTTCTTC. Residues: CASSLQGAVSQQFF.